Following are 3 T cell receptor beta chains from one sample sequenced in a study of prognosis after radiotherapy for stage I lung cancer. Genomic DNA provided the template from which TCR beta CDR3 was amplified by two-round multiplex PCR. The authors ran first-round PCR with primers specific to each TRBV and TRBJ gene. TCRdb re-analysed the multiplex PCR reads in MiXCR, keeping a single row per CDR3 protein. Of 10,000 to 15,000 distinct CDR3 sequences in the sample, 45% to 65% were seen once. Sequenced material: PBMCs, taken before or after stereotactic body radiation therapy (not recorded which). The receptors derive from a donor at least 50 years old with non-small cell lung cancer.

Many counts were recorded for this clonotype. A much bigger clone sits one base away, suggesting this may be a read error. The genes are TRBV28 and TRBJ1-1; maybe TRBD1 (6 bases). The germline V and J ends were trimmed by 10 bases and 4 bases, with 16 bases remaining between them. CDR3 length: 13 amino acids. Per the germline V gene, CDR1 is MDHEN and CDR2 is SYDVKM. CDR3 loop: CATATGPVTEAFF. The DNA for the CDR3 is TGTGCCACCGCTACAGGGCCGGTCACTGAAGCTTTCTTT.

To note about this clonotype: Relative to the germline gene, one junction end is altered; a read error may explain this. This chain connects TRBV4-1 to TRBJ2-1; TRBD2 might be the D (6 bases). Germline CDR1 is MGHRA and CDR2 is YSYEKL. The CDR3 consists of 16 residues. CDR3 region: CASSKEGSGIYNEQFF. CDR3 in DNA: TGCGCCAGCAGCAAAGAGGGTAGCGGAATATACAATGAGCAGTTCTTC.

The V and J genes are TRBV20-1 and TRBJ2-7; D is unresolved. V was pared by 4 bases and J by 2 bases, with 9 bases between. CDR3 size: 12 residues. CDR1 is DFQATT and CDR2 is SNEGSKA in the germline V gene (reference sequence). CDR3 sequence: CSAIGSTYEQYF. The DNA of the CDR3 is TGCAGTGCTATCGGTAGTACCTACGAGCAGTACTTC.